This is a list of T cell receptor beta chains from one sample in a study of blood T cell repertoires in COVID-19. Data came from immunoSEQ multiplex PCR; TCRdb stores just in-frame clones and leaves some out. The table includes roughly 72,000 clones, 90% detected once. The sequenced sample consisted of peripheral blood. The receptor set was obtained from a human donor in a cohort sampled during active COVID-19. Each CDR3 is given with its conserved first and last residue. A D gene is named only where the DNA matches it firmly. For some rows the clone size is stated as once, few or many, or as a class when expanded; others skip it.

CASGPSGTDTQYF,TGTGCCAGTGGTCCGTCAGGGACAGATACGCAGTATTTT,.,13,TRBJ2-3,TRBV19,.
CASSLRLAGAIDEQFF,TGTGCCAGCAGCTTAAGGCTGGCGGGAGCAATCGATGAGCAGTTCTTC,once,16,TRBJ2-1,TRBV7-3,TRBD2
CASSARQGPIEGYTF,TGTGCCAGCAGTGCCAGACAGGGGCCAATAGAAGGCTACACCTTC,.,15,TRBJ1-2,TRBV6-4,TRBD1
CASTRWQGSDTQYF,TGTGCCAGCACCCGGTGGCAGGGGTCAGATACGCAGTATTTT,.,14,TRBJ2-3,TRBV6-5,.
CASSLLGTGSLGGELFF,TGTGCCAGCAGTTTACTCGGGACAGGGTCCCTTGGCGGGGAGCTGTTTTTT,few,17,TRBJ2-2,TRBV28,TRBD1
CASSLLTVNTEAFF,TGCGCCAGCAGCCTCTTAACAGTGAACACTGAAGCTTTCTTT,.,14,TRBJ1-1,TRBV5-1,.
CASSPSGEQFF,TGTGCCAGCAGCCCTTCGGGTGAGCAGTTCTTC,.,11,TRBJ2-1,TRBV7-9,.
CASSRSGGSYEQYF,TGTGCCAGCAGCCGTAGCGGGGGGAGCTACGAGCAGTACTTC,.,14,TRBJ2-7,TRBV3-1/TRBV3-2,TRBD2
CATLQGSALHF,TGTGCCACATTACAGGGTTCGGCCCTCCACTTT,few,11,TRBJ1-6,TRBV2,.
CASSQSVESTDTQYF,TGTGCCAGCAGCCAGAGCGTGGAGAGCACAGATACGCAGTATTTT,.,15,TRBJ2-3,TRBV9,.
CASSYSETGEQYF,TGTGCCAGCAGTTACTCGGAAACGGGCGAGCAGTACTTC,.,13,TRBJ2-7,TRBV6-5,.
CASSKAGTDYNSPLHF,TGTGCCAGCAGTAAAGCGGGGACGGACTATAATTCACCCCTCCACTTT,.,16,TRBJ1-6,TRBV3-1/TRBV3-2,.
CASSESSGQALSGANVLTF,TGCGCCAGCAGTGAGTCATCGGGACAGGCCCTTTCTGGGGCCAACGTCCTGACTTTC,.,19,TRBJ2-6,TRBV10-2,TRBD1
CASSPRLNTEAFF,TGCGCCAGCAGCCCCAGGTTGAACACTGAAGCTTTCTTT,once,13,TRBJ1-1,TRBV4-3,.
CASHRTRNNSPLHF,TGTGCCAGCCACCGGACACGGAATAATTCACCCCTCCACTTT,once,14,TRBJ1-6,TRBV6-5,.
CASSQGGLAGGGTYEQYF,TGCGCCAGCAGCCAAGGAGGACTAGCGGGAGGAGGAACCTACGAGCAGTACTTC,.,18,TRBJ2-7,TRBV4-3,TRBD2
CASSQDGGRTSDTYEQYF,TGTGCCAGCAGCCAAGACGGGGGTCGGACTAGCGATACCTACGAGCAGTACTTC,.,18,TRBJ2-7,TRBV3-1/TRBV3-2,TRBD2
CASSPLGAGAPPETQYF,TGTGCCAGCTCACCTTTGGGAGCGGGAGCCCCGCCAGAGACCCAGTACTTC,.,17,TRBJ2-5,TRBV18,TRBD2
CASSLDGTYNEQFF,TGCGCCAGCAGCTTGGATGGCACCTACAATGAGCAGTTCTTC,.,14,TRBJ2-1,TRBV5-1,.
CASSQVNLVSTDTQYF,TGCGCCAGCAGCCAAGTCAACCTAGTCAGCACAGATACGCAGTATTTT,.,16,TRBJ2-3,TRBV4-1,.
CASSFSKASAKTDTQYF,TGTGCCAGCAGCTTTAGTAAGGCTAGCGCCAAAACAGATACGCAGTATTTT,.,17,TRBJ2-3,TRBV11-2,.
CASSLRGREGSQHF,TGTGCCAGCAGTTTACGGGGCAGGGAGGGGTCCCAGCATTTT,.,14,TRBJ1-5,TRBV28,.
CAGQLTSTDTQYF,TGTGCCGGACAATTGACTAGCACAGATACGCAGTATTTT,.,13,TRBJ2-3,TRBV2,.
CASSLWYGSYEQYF,TGTGCCAGCAGCTTGTGGTACGGCTCCTACGAGCAGTACTTC,once,14,TRBJ2-7,TRBV5-6,.
CSVEGPPGTSGAYQETQYF,TGCAGCGTTGAAGGCCCCCCGGGGACTAGCGGGGCGTACCAAGAGACCCAGTACTTC,.,19,TRBJ2-5,TRBV29-1,TRBD2
CASRHSKARTGVWETQYF,TGTGCCAGCAGGCATTCAAAGGCGAGGACAGGGGTTTGGGAGACCCAGTACTTC,.,18,TRBJ2-5,TRBV5-6,TRBD1
CASTPPTGGRNTEAFF,TGTGCCAGCACTCCCCCGACAGGGGGTCGGAACACTGAAGCTTTCTTT,.,16,TRBJ1-1,TRBV28,TRBD1
CASSKDGRVSSYEQYF,TGTGCCAGCAGCAAAGACGGCAGGGTAAGCTCCTACGAGCAGTACTTC,.,16,TRBJ2-7,TRBV9,.
CASSLGQGARETQYF,TGTGCCAGCAGTTTGGGACAGGGGGCGAGAGAGACCCAGTACTTC,.,15,TRBJ2-5,TRBV28,TRBD1
CASSFALAEFYNEQFF,TGTGCCAGCAGCTTCGCCCTAGCGGAGTTCTACAATGAGCAGTTCTTC,.,16,TRBJ2-1,TRBV7-8,TRBD2